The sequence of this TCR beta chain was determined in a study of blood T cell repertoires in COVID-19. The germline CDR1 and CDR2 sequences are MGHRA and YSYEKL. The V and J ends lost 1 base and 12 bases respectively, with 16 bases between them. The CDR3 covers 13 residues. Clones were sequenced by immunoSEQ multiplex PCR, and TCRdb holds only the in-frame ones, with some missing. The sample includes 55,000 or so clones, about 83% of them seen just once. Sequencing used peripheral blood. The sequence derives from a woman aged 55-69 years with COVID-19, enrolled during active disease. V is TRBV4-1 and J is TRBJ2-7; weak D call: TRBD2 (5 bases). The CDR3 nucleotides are TGCGCCAGCAGCCAAGGCCCTATGAGAGGGCGGTACTTC. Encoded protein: CASSQGPMRGRYF.